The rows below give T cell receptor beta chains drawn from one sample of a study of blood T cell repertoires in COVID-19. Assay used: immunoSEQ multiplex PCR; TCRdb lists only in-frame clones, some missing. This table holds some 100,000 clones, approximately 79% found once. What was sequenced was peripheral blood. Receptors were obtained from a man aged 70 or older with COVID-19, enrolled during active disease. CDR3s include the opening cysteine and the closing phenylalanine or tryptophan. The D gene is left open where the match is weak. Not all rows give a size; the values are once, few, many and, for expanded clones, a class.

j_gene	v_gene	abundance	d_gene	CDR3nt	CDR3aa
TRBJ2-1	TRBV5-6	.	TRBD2	TGTGCCAGCAGCTCCCGGACTAGCGGGAGGGGGTGGAATGAGCAGTTCTTC	CASSSRTSGRGWNEQFF
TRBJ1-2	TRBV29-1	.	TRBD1	TGCAGCGTGGACCGACAGGGGCCTTCCTATGGCTACACCTTC	CSVDRQGPSYGYTF
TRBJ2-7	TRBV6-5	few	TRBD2	TGTGCCAGCAGTTACTCAGCTAGCGGCGAGCAGTACTTC	CASSYSASGEQYF
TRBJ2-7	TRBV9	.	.	TGTGCCAGCAGCGTAACGGGGGACTACGAGCAGTACTTC	CASSVTGDYEQYF
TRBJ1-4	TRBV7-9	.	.	TGTGCCAATCAGGGATCCACTAATGAAAAACTGTTTTTT	CANQGSTNEKLFF
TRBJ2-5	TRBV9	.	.	TGTGCCAGCAGCGTAGGACTATCTCAAGAGACCCAGTACTTC	CASSVGLSQETQYF
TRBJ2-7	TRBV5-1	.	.	TGCGCCAGCAGCTCGACAGGTTTCTACGAGCAGTACTTC	CASSSTGFYEQYF
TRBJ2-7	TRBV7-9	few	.	TGTGCCAGCAGCTACAGGTCCTACGAGCAGTACTTC	CASSYRSYEQYF
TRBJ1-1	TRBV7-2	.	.	TGTGCCAGCAGCTCGCGGACAGCAATGAACACTGAAGCTTTCTTT	CASSSRTAMNTEAFF
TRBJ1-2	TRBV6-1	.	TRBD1	TGTGCCAGCAGTCGCCGGGACAGGGAATTAGGGGGCTACACCTTC	CASSRRDRELGGYTF
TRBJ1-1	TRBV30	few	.	TGTGCCTGCCAAACAGGGTATTTCAGTCAAGCTTTCTTT	CACQTGYFSQAFF
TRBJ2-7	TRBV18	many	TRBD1	TGTGCCAGCTCACCATTGAAGGGGACAGGGGGCGAGCAGTACTTC	CASSPLKGTGGEQYF
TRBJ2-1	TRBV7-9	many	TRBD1	TGTGCCAGCAGCTTACCGGGACAGACCTACAATGAGCAGTTCTTC	CASSLPGQTYNEQFF
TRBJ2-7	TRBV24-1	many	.	TGTGCCACCAGTGATGCCGGGGCGGGAAGCTCCTACGAGCAGTACTTC	CATSDAGAGSSYEQYF
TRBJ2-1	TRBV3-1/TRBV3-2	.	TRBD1	TGTGCCAGCAGCCAAGCACAGGGGGCGGGTATTGTGTATGAGCAGTTCTTC	CASSQAQGAGIVYEQFF
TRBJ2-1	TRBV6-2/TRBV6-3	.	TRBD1	TGTGCCAGCAGCCCCGGGACAGGGGGCAATGAGCAGTTCTTC	CASSPGTGGNEQFF
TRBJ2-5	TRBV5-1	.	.	TGCGCCAGCAGCTTGGCGGACAGACTCCAAGAGACCCAGTACTTC	CASSLADRLQETQYF
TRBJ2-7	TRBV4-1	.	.	TGCGCCAGCAGCCAAGTTGGTGGGAGAAAGAGGGAAAATGCCTACGAGCAGTACTTC	CASSQVGGRKRENAYEQYF
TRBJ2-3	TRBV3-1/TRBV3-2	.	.	TGTGCCAGCAGCCAACGGACAGTGAATACGCAGTATTTT	CASSQRTVNTQYF
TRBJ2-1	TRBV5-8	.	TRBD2	TGTGCCAGCAGCTTGGACGGGGGAGGGACCTACAATGAGCAGTTCTTC	CASSLDGGGTYNEQFF
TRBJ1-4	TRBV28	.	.	TGTGCCAGCAGTTTCAGGGAAGCTAATGAAAAACTGTTTTTT	CASSFREANEKLFF
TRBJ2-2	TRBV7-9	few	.	TGTGCCAGCGCCGGGCGAGGGCCCGGGGAGCTGTTTTTT	CASAGRGPGELFF
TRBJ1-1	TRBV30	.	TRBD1	TGTGCCTGGAGCCCAGGGGGCGGTTTGAACACTGAAGCTTTCTTT	CAWSPGGGLNTEAFF
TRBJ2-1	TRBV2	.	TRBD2	TGTGCCAGCAGTAGCCCTAGCGGGCACTACAATGAGCAGTTCTTC	CASSSPSGHYNEQFF
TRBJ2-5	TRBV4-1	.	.	TGCGCCAGCAGCCAAGGGAGTGGCCTAGCGAGAGAGACCCAGTACTTC	CASSQGSGLARETQYF
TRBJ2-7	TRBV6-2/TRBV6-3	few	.	TGTGCCAGCAGCTCCACCTACGAGCAGTACTTC	CASSSTYEQYF
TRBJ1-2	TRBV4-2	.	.	TGTGCCAGCAGCCAAAGCCTTCAGGGTAAGGAGTACTATGGCTACACCTTC	CASSQSLQGKEYYGYTF
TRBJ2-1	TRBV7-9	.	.	TGTGCCAGCAGCCTCCTCGAACGGGGAACCTACAATGAGCAGTTCTTC	CASSLLERGTYNEQFF
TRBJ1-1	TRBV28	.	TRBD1	TGTGCCAGCAGTTTAGTGAGGACAGGGCCCACTGAAGCTTTCTTT	CASSLVRTGPTEAFF
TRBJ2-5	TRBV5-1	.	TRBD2	TGCGCCAGCAACCCGGGACTAGCGGGGGTCGGAGAGACCCAGTACTTC	CASNPGLAGVGETQYF
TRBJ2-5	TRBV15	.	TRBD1	TGTGCCACCAGCAGACCCCCGGGACAGGGAGAGACCCAGTACTTC	CATSRPPGQGETQYF
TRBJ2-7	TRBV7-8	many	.	TGTGCCAGCAGCAACCGACAGGCCTCCTACGAGCAGTACTTC	CASSNRQASYEQYF
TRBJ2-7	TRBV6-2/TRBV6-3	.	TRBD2	TGTGCCAGCAGTTTAGGGGGGAGCGGGAGCGAGCAGTACTTC	CASSLGGSGSEQYF
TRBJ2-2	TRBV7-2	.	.	TGTGCCAGCAGCCTTCTAGCGCCGCCTCCCACCGGGGAGCTGTTTTTT	CASSLLAPPPTGELFF
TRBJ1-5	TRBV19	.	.	TGTGCCAGTAGTATAGCGAGCAATCAGCCCCAGCATTTT	CASSIASNQPQHF
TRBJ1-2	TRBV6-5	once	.	TGTGCCAGCAGGCACGGAGGACCATTGAATTATGGCTACACCTTC	CASRHGGPLNYGYTF
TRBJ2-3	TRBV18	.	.	TGTGCCAGCTCACCACCGCAGCGAGAAAACACAGATACGCAGTATTTT	CASSPPQRENTDTQYF